This T cell receptor (beta chain) was found in a study of T cell responses to AZD1222 COVID-19 vaccine. The CDR3 is made up of 13 amino acids. The V and J ends lost 5 bases and 5 bases, in that order; junction bases with no gene match: 5. Germline CDR1 is SEHNR and CDR2 is FQNEAQ (reference sequence). Sequencing was performed with immunoSEQ multiplex PCR; in TCRdb, only in-frame clones are kept and a portion is missing. The sample includes 200,000 to 250,000 clones, approximately 94% seen only once; the top ten take around 1.7%. The V call is TRBV7-9, the J call TRBJ2-7; TRBD2 matches 8 bases. The origin of this receptor is an adult who received the MenACWY meningococcal vaccine as a control. This specimen consisted of peripheral blood, obtained 28 days after the second dose of the MenACWY control vaccine. The CDR3 region is CASSRTSFNEQYF. For the CDR3, the DNA is TGTGCCAGCAGCCGGACTAGCTTCAACGAGCAGTACTTC.